These 9 T cell receptor beta chains were sequenced from one sample in a study of cytomegalovirus exposure and HLA in healthy donors. Produced via immunoSEQ multiplex PCR; TCRdb's table is partial and in-frame only. In the table there are 90,000 to 120,000 clones, approximately 95% of which are singletons. Specimen: PBMCs. All receptors come from a woman in her late teens or twenties in good health and CMV-seronegative.

The rearrangement joins TRBV2 to TRBJ2-7; TRBD1 agrees at 9 bases. V was clipped by 9 bases and J by 5 bases; unmatched bases: 5. CDR1 and CDR2 from the germline V gene are SNHLY and FYNNEI. The CDR3 runs 12 residues. The CDR3: CARGGTGNEQYF. CDR3 DNA sequence: TGTGCCAGGGGAGGGACAGGGAACGAGCAGTACTTC.

V and J are TRBV28 and TRBJ1-6; D unclear. V was pared by 3 bases and J by 7 bases, with 13 bases between. The CDR3 runs to 15 residues. Germline CDR1 reads MDHEN; CDR2 reads SYDVKM. DNA for the CDR3: TGTGCCAGCAGTTTGGCGCCGGGAGGCAATTCACCCCTCCACTTT. This encodes CASSLAPGGNSPLHF.

The chain recombines TRBV6-5 with TRBJ1-4; tentative D call: TRBD1 (6 bases). The V end was cut by 6 bases, the J end by 6 bases, with 14 bases between. The CDR3 contains 14 residues. Per germline, CDR1 MNHEY and CDR2 SVGAGI. The CDR3 DNA reads TGTGCCAGCAGCCCCAGGGGAGCGGATGAAAAACTGTTTTTT. Protein: CASSPRGADEKLFF.

The V and J genes are TRBV11-2 and TRBJ2-5; D is perhaps TRBD2 (6 bases). V was trimmed by 3 bases and J by 1 base, leaving 9 bases between them. This CDR3 is 14 amino acids long. From germline, CDR1 is SGHAT and CDR2 FQNNGV. The CDR3 DNA is TGTGCCAGCAGCTTTGGCGGGGTCCAAGAGACCCAGTACTTC. Protein product: CASSFGGVQETQYF.

The chain recombines TRBV9 with TRBJ2-5; D is unclear. The germline V gene has CDR1 SGDLS and CDR2 YYNGEE. This CDR3 contains 14 residues. Trimming took 3 bases from V and 4 from J, leaving 13 bases between them. CDR3 protein: CASSASPGAETQYF. The DNA for the CDR3 is TGTGCCAGCAGCGCCAGCCCGGGTGCAGAGACCCAGTACTTC.

The CDR3 coding sequence is TGCGCCAGCAGGGACTCTTCCCGCTCTGGTACGCAGTATTTT. It yields the protein CASRDSSRSGTQYF. The genes are TRBV10-2 and TRBJ2-3, with D maybe TRBD2 (5 bases). V lost 6 bases and J lost 8, with 18 bases in between. Germline assignment: CDR1 WSHSY and CDR2 SAAADI. The CDR3 is made up of 14 amino acids.

This chain links TRBV18 with TRBJ1-1; 9 bases are shared with TRBD1. The CDR3 sequence is 14 residues long. The V gene's germline CDR1 is KGHSH and CDR2 LQKENI. J was trimmed by 8 bases and V by 3 bases; bases with no gene match: 7. The CDR3 loop reads CASSPAGQGWEAFF. DNA of the CDR3: TGTGCCAGCTCACCCGCGGGACAGGGATGGGAAGCTTTCTTT.

This chain uses TRBV19 with TRBJ1-5, with TRBD1 matching 7 bases. Germline CDR1 LNHDA, CDR2 SQIVND (reference sequence). The J segment lost 2 bases and the V segment lost 1 base, leaving 8 bases of the junction unmatched. The CDR3 extends over 17 amino acids. The CDR3 region is CASSIGSHRGGNQPQHF. The CDR3 coding sequence is TGTGCCAGTAGTATAGGGTCCCACAGGGGAGGCAATCAGCCCCAGCATTTT.

CDR3 nucleotide sequence: TGTGGCACATCTACAGGCCCCGGCTACGAGCAGTACTTC. Protein product: CGTSTGPGYEQYF. V usage is TRBV28 and J usage is TRBJ2-7; tentatively, D is TRBD1 (5 bases). The V gene's germline CDR1 is MDHEN and CDR2 SYDVKM. The CDR3 runs to 13 residues.